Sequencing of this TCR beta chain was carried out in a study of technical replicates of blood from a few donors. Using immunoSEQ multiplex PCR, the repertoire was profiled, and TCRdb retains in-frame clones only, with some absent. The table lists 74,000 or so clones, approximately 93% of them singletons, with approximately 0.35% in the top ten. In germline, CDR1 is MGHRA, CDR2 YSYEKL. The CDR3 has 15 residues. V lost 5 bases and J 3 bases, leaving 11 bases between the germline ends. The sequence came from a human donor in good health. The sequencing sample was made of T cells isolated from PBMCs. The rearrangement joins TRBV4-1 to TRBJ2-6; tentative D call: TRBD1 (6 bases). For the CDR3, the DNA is TGCGCCAGCAGCTCACAGGGCTTTGGGGCCAACGTCCTGACTTTC. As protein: CASSSQGFGANVLTF.